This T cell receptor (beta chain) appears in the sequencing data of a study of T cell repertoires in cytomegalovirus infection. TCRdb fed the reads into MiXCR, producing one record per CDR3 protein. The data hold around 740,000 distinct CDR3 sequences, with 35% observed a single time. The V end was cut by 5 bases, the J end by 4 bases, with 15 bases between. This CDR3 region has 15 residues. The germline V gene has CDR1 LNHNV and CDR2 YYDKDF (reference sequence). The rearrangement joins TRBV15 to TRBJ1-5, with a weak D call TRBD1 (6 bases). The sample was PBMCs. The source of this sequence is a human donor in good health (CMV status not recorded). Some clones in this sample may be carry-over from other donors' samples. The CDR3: CATSRTAGQNQPQHF. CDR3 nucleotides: TGTGCCACCAGCCGAACCGCGGGACAAAATCAGCCCCAGCATTTT.